The subject of this entry is one T cell receptor beta chain. In germline, CDR1 is MNHEY, CDR2 SMNVEV (reference sequence). Trimming at V came to 2 bases and at J to 0 bases, leaving 4 bases not matched to a gene. This CDR3 comprises 15 residues. These data come from a study of cytomegalovirus exposure and HLA in healthy donors. PCR was performed using 60 Vbeta and 13 Jbeta primers. Assay: immunoSEQ multiplex PCR; the TCRdb copy retains only in-frame clones and omits some. Here the sample spans some 120,000 clones, about 86% being singletons. This receptor was obtained from a woman aged 25 to 39 in good health and CMV-seronegative. The chain couples TRBV27 to TRBJ2-7, with 7 bases identical to TRBD1. The material sequenced was PBMCs. The CDR3 DNA reads as TGTGCCAGCAGTTTAGCCCGGGACAGCTCCTACGAGCAGTACTTC. This translates into CASSLARDSSYEQYF.